The clone carrying this T cell receptor beta chain was observed a single time. What it recognizes is unknown. The germline gives CDR1 SGHRS, CDR2 YFSETQ. The CDR3 extends over 14 amino acids. V shed 4 bases, J shed 9 bases, and the junction held 9 bases outside the gene matches. Not a single patient had been given any form of treatment at any point before undergoing thyroid surgery. The record originates from a study of metastatic and nonmetastatic thyroid tumors. In the study overall: The authors compared repertoires across blood and tumor or nodule tissue from malignant and benign thyroid patients. Whole-study findings and limits: Relative to benign nodules, malignant thyroid tumors were reportedly characterized by significantly elevated TCR beta diversity in blood and tumor.

TCRdb called clones again from the PCR reads with MiXCR. This sample yields over 8,500 clones, of which under 30% are seen a single time; around 9.8% belongs to the top ten. This TCR was sampled from a female donor with papillary thyroid cancer or a benign thyroid nodule (not recorded which). Some clones in this sample may be carry-over from other donors' samples. J is TRBJ2-1 and V is TRBV5-1; 8 bases are shared with TRBD2. Sequenced material: tumor tissue. Here the CDR3 reads CASSQRESYGEQFF. The CDR3 DNA is TGCGCCAGCAGCCAGCGGGAGTCCTACGGTGAGCAGTTCTTC.